This T cell receptor (beta chain) was sequenced for a study of T-cell memory formation after mild COVID-19. TCRdb analysed the 5' RACE reads with MiXCR anew, one entry per CDR3 protein. Here the sample spans approximately 500,000 distinct CDR3 sequences, nearly 25% being singletons. The CDR3 totals 17 residues. Trimming removed 0 bases from V and 1 base from J, with 14 bases in between. Germline V gene data show CDR1 as SGDLS and CDR2 as YYNGEE. Study-level results: Pre-infection memory contained some responding clones, which suggested that cross-reactive memory had joined.

The table lists this clonotype with many counts. Its antigen is currently unknown. Material for sequencing was PBMCs or a T cell subset sorted from them (not recorded which). V is TRBV9 and J is TRBJ2-1, with unresolved D. This clonotype originated in an adult woman who had mild COVID-19 (a few samples of this study predate the infection). Cell type and time point are not known. The CDR3 region has the DNA TGTGCCAGCAGCGTAGAGTCCTCGACCCGGTCCTACAATGAGCAGTTCTTC. Its translation: CASSVESSTRSYNEQFF.